These 7 T cell receptor beta chains originate from one sample sequenced in a study of blood T cells in healthy people across ages. It was with a sample-barcoded 5' primer and a J-beta primer mix that a second PCR of about 6 to 11 cycles was run. TCRdb re-analysed the 5' RACE reads in MiXCR, keeping a single row per CDR3 protein. The sample comprises 600,000 to 850,000 distinct CDR3 sequences, about 42% of which are singletons, and 20% to 25% rests with the top ten. Specimen: blood. The source of these receptors is a woman in her sixties or seventies in good health.

This clonotype has just one count. This chain links TRBV25-1 with TRBJ1-2, with a possible D match to TRBD1 (5 bases). Germline assignment: CDR1 MGHDK and CDR2 SYGVNS. Trimming removed 2 bases at V and 3 bases at J, with 10 bases between. The CDR3 is 14 residues long. The CDR3 sequence: CASSEVSRDYGYTF. The CDR3 nucleotides read TGTGCCAGCAGTGAAGTCAGCAGGGACTATGGCTACACCTTC.

The sample holds one count of this clonotype. This chain connects TRBV20-1 to TRBJ2-1; 11 nucleotides align to TRBD2. Trimming at V came to 1 base and at J to 7 bases, leaving 9 bases not matched to a gene. This CDR3 region has 16 residues. Germline assignment: CDR1 DFQATT and CDR2 SNEGSKA (reference sequence). The CDR3 sequence is CSARGSGRAERNEQFF. In nucleotides, the CDR3 is TGCAGTGCTAGAGGTAGCGGGAGGGCCGAGAGGAATGAGCAGTTCTTC.

This chain uses TRBV5-1 with TRBJ2-7; 8 bases align to TRBD1. Per the germline V gene, CDR1 is SGHRS and CDR2 is YFSETQ. The V and J ends lost 5 bases and 6 bases, in that order; junction bases with no gene match: 16. The CDR3 totals 16 residues. CDR3 nucleotides: TGCGCCAGCAGAACCCGGACAGGGAACTACGATAGCGAGCAGTACTTC. It translates to CASRTRTGNYDSEQYF.

The rearrangement links TRBV20-1 to TRBJ2-3, with D uncertain. V was pared by 6 bases and J by 6 bases, with 7 bases between. The CDR3 is made up of 10 amino acids. The germline V gene has CDR1 DFQATT and CDR2 SNEGSKA (reference sequence). The CDR3 nucleotides read TGCAGTGCGGTCGATGATACGCAGTATTTT. This codes for CSAVDDTQYF.

This clonotype was seen only a few times. The chain carries TRBV12-3 or TRBV12-4 and TRBJ1-2; 9 bases fit TRBD1. This CDR3 contains 15 residues. The junction had 7 bases not matched to a gene; V was cut back by 4 bases and J by 4 bases. This CDR3 is CASSSTPGQGYGYTF. As DNA, the CDR3 is TGTGCCAGCAGTTCAACTCCGGGACAGGGCTATGGCTACACCTTC.

The sample holds a few counts of this clonotype. The chain joins TRBV3-1 to TRBJ2-1; possible D gene TRBD2, 7 bases. V lost 4 bases and J lost 9, with 22 bases in between. The CDR3 is 16 amino acids. Germline assignment: CDR1 LGHDT and CDR2 YNNKEL (reference sequence). CDR3 DNA: TGTGCCAGCAGCCTACGTGGGGGGGCTCCGAGGGGTGAGCAGTTCTTC. Its protein product is CASSLRGGAPRGEQFF.

Of note for this clonotype: One junction end does not reproduce the germline sequence, and a read error may be involved. The CDR3 DNA reads TGTGCCATCAGCCGAGGGACTAGCAATGAGCAGTTCTTC. Translation: CAISRGTSNEQFF. The chain joins TRBV7-6 to TRBJ2-1; 8 nucleotides agree with TRBD2. Germline lookup yields CDR1 SGHVS and CDR2 FNYEAQ. The CDR3 totals 13 residues.